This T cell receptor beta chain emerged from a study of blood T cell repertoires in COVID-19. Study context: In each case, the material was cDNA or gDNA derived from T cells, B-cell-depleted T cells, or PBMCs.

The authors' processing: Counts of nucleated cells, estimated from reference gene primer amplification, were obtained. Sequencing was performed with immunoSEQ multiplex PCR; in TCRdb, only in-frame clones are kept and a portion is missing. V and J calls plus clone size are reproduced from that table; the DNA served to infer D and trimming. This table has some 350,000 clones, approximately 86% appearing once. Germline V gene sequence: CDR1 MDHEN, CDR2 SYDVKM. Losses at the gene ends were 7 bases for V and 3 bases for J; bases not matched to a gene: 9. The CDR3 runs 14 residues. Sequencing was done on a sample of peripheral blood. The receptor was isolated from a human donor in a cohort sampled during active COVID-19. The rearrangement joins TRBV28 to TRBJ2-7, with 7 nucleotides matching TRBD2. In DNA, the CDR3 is TGTGCCAGCATATCGAGCGGGAACAACTACGAGCAGTACTTC. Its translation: CASISSGNNYEQYF.